This TCR beta chain was sequenced in a study of T cell changes during pregnancy in multiple sclerosis. The assay was immunoSEQ multiplex PCR, and TCRdb's table has in-frame clones only and misses some. In the table there are around 130,000 clones, approximately 93% of which are singletons. Germline lookup yields CDR1 ENHRY and CDR2 SYGVKD. The J segment lost 3 bases and the V segment lost 6 bases, leaving 7 bases of the junction unmatched. The CDR3 is 14 amino acids. The TCR originated in a female donor with multiple sclerosis, enrolled in a pregnancy study. The input for sequencing was peripheral blood, taken before pregnancy. The chain joins TRBV10-3 to TRBJ1-2; 7 bases are shared with TRBD1. DNA for the CDR3: TGTGCCATCAGGTCGACAGGGAAGGACTATGGCTACACCTTC. Protein sequence: CAIRSTGKDYGYTF.